The clone carrying this T cell receptor (beta chain) was seen repeatedly, ten times or more. The authors amplified TCR beta CDR3 regions from RNA transcripts. Second-round multiplex PCR followed a first-round RT-PCR using HTBI primers. One entry per CDR3 protein results from TCRdb running MiXCR on the multiplex PCR reads. Of approximately 700,000 distinct CDR3 sequences listed, roughly 40% are singletons. The data belong to a study of Graves' ophthalmopathy and Graves' hyperthyroidism. The authors used Ficoll-Paque density gradient centrifugation to separate PBMCs. The input was 8.5 to 10 ml of fresh peripheral blood. The receptor comes from an adult man with Graves' ophthalmopathy. Sample: peripheral blood.

CDR3 protein: CASSLGTAGNTIYF. The CDR3 DNA reads as TGTGCCAGCAGCTTAGGGACAGCTGGAAACACCATATATTTT. The chain employs TRBV7-9 and TRBJ1-3; D is possibly TRBD1 (6 bases). Looked up from germline, CDR1 is SEHNR and CDR2 is FQNEAQ (reference sequence). The V end was cut by 1 base, the J end by 2 bases, with 6 bases between. The CDR3 loop spans 14 amino acids. Complete variable domain (other parts from reference TRBV7-9 and TRBJ1-3): DTGVSQNPRHKITKRGQNVTFRCDPISEHNRLYWYRQTLGQGPEFLTYFQNEAQLEKSRLLSDRFSAERPKGSFSTLEIQRTEQGDSAMYLCASSLGTAGNTIYFGEGSWLTVV.